Following are 18 T cell receptor beta chains from one sample sequenced in a study of T cells after yellow fever vaccination. From the 5' RACE reads, TCRdb called clonotypes with MiXCR, one entry per CDR3 protein. The table lists approximately 260,000 distinct CDR3 sequences, approximately 13% of them singletons. The sample was CD4+ T cells sorted from PBMCs, taken 45 days after the yellow fever booster vaccination. All receptors come from a man aged 25 to 40 who received the YFV17D yellow fever vaccine.

This clonotype occurred many times. J is TRBJ2-3 and V is TRBV20-1, with D tentatively TRBD1 or TRBD2 (6 bases each). This CDR3 contains 14 residues. Germline V lookup: CDR1 DFQATT, CDR2 SNEGSKA (reference sequence). Trimming left V 3 bases short and J 4 bases short, with 14 bases between. CDR3 sequence reads: CSASSGARADTQYF. In nucleotides, the CDR3 is TGCAGTGCTAGCTCGGGGGCCCGTGCAGATACGCAGTATTTT.

This clonotype was observed a few times. V usage is TRBV12-3 or TRBV12-4 and J usage is TRBJ2-7; tentative D call: TRBD2 (7 bases). V was shortened by 5 bases and J by 7 bases, with 21 bases between the two germline ends. This CDR3 has 15 amino acids. DNA of the CDR3: TGTGCCAGCAGTCCCCGTCCGGGTAAGGGGGGGGAGCAGTACTTC. Translating gives CASSPRPGKGGEQYF.

In this sample, this clonotype turned up a few times. The rearrangement joins TRBV4-3 to TRBJ2-1; no firm D call. Germline CDR1 LGHNA, CDR2 YSLEER. The CDR3 is 13 amino acids. V shed 0 bases and J shed 10 bases, with 10 bases lying between them. CDR3 nucleotides: TGCGCCAGCAGCCAAGAGAGGAGACGGGAGCAGTTCTTC. It is translated as CASSQERRREQFF.

This clonotype was seen more than once but under ten times. This rearrangement joins TRBV6-1 to TRBJ2-6; 7 bases are shared with TRBD1. With V trimmed by 5 bases and J by 0 bases, 19 bases remained unmatched. This CDR3 region has 21 residues. Germline V gives CDR1 MNHNS, CDR2 SASEGT. As DNA, the CDR3 is TGTGCCAGCAGTAGAAGGACAGGCGGTCCTCGACACAGCTCTGGGGCCAACGTCCTGACTTTC. Its protein is CASSRRTGGPRHSSGANVLTF.

The sample holds a few counts of this clonotype. The gene calls are TRBV7-9 and TRBJ2-2, with D uncertain. The germline CDR1 and CDR2 sequences are SEHNR and FQNEAQ (reference sequence). This CDR3 contains 12 residues. Trimming shortened V by 4 bases and J by 7 bases, and 7 bases separated the two germline ends. The CDR3 DNA sequence: TGTGCCAGCAGCTCCCGTGGCGGGGAGCTGTTTTTT. Translating it yields CASSSRGGELFF.

This clonotype came up many times. The chain carries TRBV6-2 or TRBV6-3 and TRBJ2-5, with D uncertain. The V and J ends lost 3 bases and 5 bases respectively, with 7 bases between them. The CDR3 is made up of 12 amino acids. Per the germline V gene, CDR1 is MNHEY and CDR2 is SVGEGT. The CDR3 sequence is CASSYRSETQYF. CDR3 DNA: TGTGCCAGCAGTTATAGGAGTGAGACCCAGTACTTC.

This clonotype came up many times. The J gene is TRBJ2-7, the V gene TRBV7-8; D gene uncertain. Between the trimmed V and J ends, which lost 5 bases and 5 bases, there was a span of 22 bases. CDR1 is SGHVS and CDR2 is FQNEAQ in the germline V gene. CDR3 length equals 16 residues. CDR3 region: CASSEGRLQVSDEQYF. The DNA of the CDR3 is TGTGCCAGCAGCGAAGGACGGCTCCAGGTTTCCGACGAGCAGTACTTC. Looking up the rest from reference TRBV7-8 and TRBJ2-7 gives the full variable domain: GAGVSQSPRYKVAKRGQDVALRCDPISGHVSLFWYQQALGQGPEFLTYFQNEAQLDKSGLPSDRFFAERPEGSVSTLKIQRTQQEDSAVYLCASSEGRLQVSDEQYFGPGTRLTVT.

Remarks on this clonotype: One end of the junction does not line up with germline, which may come from a read error. V usage is TRBV7-7 and J usage is TRBJ2-7, with 9 bases lining up with TRBD1. CDR1 and CDR2 from the germline V gene are SSHAT and FNYEAQ (reference sequence). The CDR3 has 14 amino acids. CDR3 in amino acids: CASSFAETGGEQYF. CDR3 DNA: TGTGCTAGCAGCTTCGCCGAGACAGGGGGTGAGCAGTACTTC. Full variable domain (outside the CDR3, taken from reference TRBV7-7 and TRBJ2-7): GAGVSQSPRYKVTKRGQDVTLRCDPISSHATLYWYQQALGQGPEFLTYFNYEAQPDKSGLPSDRFSAERPEGSISTLTIQRTEQRDSAMYRCASSFAETGGEQYFGPGTRLTVT.

This clonotype was seen ten or more times. The chain carries TRBV12-5 and TRBJ1-2, with D possibly matching TRBD1 (6 bases). The germline CDR1 and CDR2 sequences are LGHNT and FRNRAP. This CDR3 comprises 14 residues. The V end lost 5 bases, the J end lost 0 bases, and 10 bases lay between the germline ends. The CDR3 region is CASGPDSPNYGYTF. The CDR3 nucleotides are TGTGCTAGTGGTCCGGACAGCCCTAACTATGGCTACACCTTC.

The gene calls are TRBV5-1 and TRBJ2-3; 7 nucleotides align to TRBD1. V lost 4 bases and J lost 4; bases outside the gene matches: 9. In germline, CDR1 is SGHRS, CDR2 YFSETQ. The length of the CDR3 is 15 residues. CDR3 sequence (DNA): TGCGCCAGCAGCAAAGACAGGGCCCGGGCAGATACGCAGTATTTT. Amino acid sequence: CASSKDRARADTQYF.

The chain employs TRBV6-2 or TRBV6-3 and TRBJ1-5; D gene ambiguous. CDR3 length equals 13 residues. V lost 6 bases and J lost 2, with 8 bases in between. From germline, CDR1 is MNHEY and CDR2 SVGEGT. CDR3 sequence reads: CASRGFRNQPQHF. The CDR3 DNA is TGTGCCAGCAGGGGGTTCCGCAATCAGCCCCAGCATTTT.

The chain employs TRBV7-2 and TRBJ2-7; possible D gene TRBD1, 6 bases. The CDR3 has 15 residues. V lost 2 bases and J 2 bases, leaving 13 bases between the germline ends. Per germline, CDR1 SGHTA and CDR2 FQGNSA. CDR3 protein: CASSLRFGQTYEQYF. CDR3 DNA: TGTGCCAGCAGCTTACGATTTGGACAGACCTACGAGCAGTACTTC.

This clonotype has only a few counts. V and J are TRBV12-3 or TRBV12-4 and TRBJ2-3; the match to TRBD2 covers 7 bases. CDR3 length equals 13 residues. The CDR3: CASGSGATDTQYF. As DNA, the CDR3 is TGTGCTAGCGGAAGCGGGGCCACAGATACGCAGTATTTT.

The table lists this clonotype with a few counts. V is TRBV20-1 and J is TRBJ2-5; D tentatively fits TRBD1 or TRBD2 (5 bases each). CDR1 is DFQATT and CDR2 is SNEGSKA in the germline V gene (reference sequence). The CDR3 is made up of 13 amino acids. Trimming shortened V by 5 bases and J by 5 bases, and 15 bases separated the two germline ends. CDR3 protein: CSAGSGPSETQYF. CDR3 in DNA: TGCAGTGCTGGTTCGGGACCAAGCGAGACCCAGTACTTC.

This clonotype has more than one count but fewer than ten. V and J are TRBV20-1 and TRBJ1-2; the D gene is possibly TRBD1 (5 bases). Germline-derived CDR1 and CDR2 are DFQATT and SNEGSKA (reference sequence). V lost 3 bases and J 4 bases, leaving 21 bases between the germline ends. The CDR3 length is 16 residues. The chain's CDR3 is CSASLGSAGHVYGYTF. The CDR3 DNA reads TGCAGTGCTAGCCTCGGGTCGGCGGGGCACGTCTATGGCTACACCTTC.

This clonotype has more than one count but fewer than ten. The rearrangement joins TRBV11-2 to TRBJ2-5; maybe TRBD1 (6 bases). Germline CDR1 SGHAT, CDR2 FQNNGV. The CDR3 loop spans 18 amino acids. Deletions cut 0 bases from V and 5 bases from J, with 22 bases between. The CDR3, as DNA: TGTGCCAGCAGCTTAGACTCCCGCCACAGGGTGGGACGGGAGACCCAGTACTTC. This gives the protein CASSLDSRHRVGRETQYF.

In this sample, this clonotype turned up a few times. The CDR3 spells CASTFRQGGDYGYTF. For the CDR3, the DNA is TGTGCCAGCACCTTTCGACAGGGTGGGGACTATGGCTACACCTTC. The gene calls are TRBV7-2 and TRBJ1-2, with 7 bases aligning to TRBD1. With V trimmed by 7 bases and J by 3 bases, 11 bases remained unmatched. Germline CDR1 is SGHTA and CDR2 is FQGNSA. The CDR3 is 15 amino acids.

This clonotype appeared many times. V gene TRBV7-9 combines with J gene TRBJ2-7; the match to TRBD2 covers 7 bases. The CDR3 contains 12 residues. Germline V gives CDR1 SEHNR, CDR2 FQNEAQ (reference sequence). CDR3 coding DNA: TGTGCATCAAAGCGGGGCGACTACGAGCAGTACTTC. This codes for CASKRGDYEQYF.